This T cell receptor beta chain was identified during a study of regulatory T cells in long-lasting Graves disease. Germline V gives CDR1 SNHLY, CDR2 FYNNEI. The CDR3 has 15 residues. Unmatched junction bases numbered 6, after V lost 6 bases and J lost 7 bases. This clonotype has ten or more counts. iRepertoire HTBI primers and Arm-PCR of CDR3 regions built TCR beta libraries. Each CDR3 protein is one row after TCRdb ran MiXCR on the multiplex PCR reads. The sample holds some 370,000 distinct CDR3 sequences, approximately 23% seen once. As to time point: persistent/refractory GD, antithyroid drugs over 5 years with positive TRAb. Extracted PBMC RNA gave rise to the TCR library.

Sequenced material: peripheral blood mononuclear cells (PBMCs), taken when the disease was refractory, from a patient treated with antithyroid drugs. This chain links TRBV2 with TRBJ2-2, with 12 positions matching TRBD2. The origin of this receptor is a woman in her thirties or forties with Graves disease. As DNA, the CDR3 is TGTGCCAGCAGGGGACTAGCGGGTAAACACGGGGAGCTGTTTTTT. Protein: CASRGLAGKHGELFF.